This note documents a single T cell receptor beta chain sequence. Its antigen remains unidentified. Relative to the germline gene, one junction end is altered; a read error may explain this. The entire patient cohort was treatment-naive prior to thyroid surgery. The data stem from a study of metastatic and nonmetastatic thyroid tumors. This CDR3 is 13 amino acids long. Per the germline V gene, CDR1 is SEHNR and CDR2 is FQNEAQ (reference sequence). Whole-study findings and limits: In blood and tumor, TCR beta diversity was reportedly significantly higher in malignant thyroid tumors than in benign nodules.

TCRdb re-clonotyped the PCR reads through MiXCR. The table shows 7,000 to 9,500 clones, with roughly 14% occurring only once. V gene TRBV7-9 combines with J gene TRBJ1-2, with D unclear. The sequencing input was blood. The TCR comes from a female donor with papillary thyroid cancer or a benign thyroid nodule (not recorded which). Some clones in this sample may be carry-over from other donors' samples. The CDR3 reads CVSSQRGSEGDTF. The DNA of the CDR3 is TGTGTCAGCAGCCAACGGGGAAGTGAAGGCGACACCTTC.